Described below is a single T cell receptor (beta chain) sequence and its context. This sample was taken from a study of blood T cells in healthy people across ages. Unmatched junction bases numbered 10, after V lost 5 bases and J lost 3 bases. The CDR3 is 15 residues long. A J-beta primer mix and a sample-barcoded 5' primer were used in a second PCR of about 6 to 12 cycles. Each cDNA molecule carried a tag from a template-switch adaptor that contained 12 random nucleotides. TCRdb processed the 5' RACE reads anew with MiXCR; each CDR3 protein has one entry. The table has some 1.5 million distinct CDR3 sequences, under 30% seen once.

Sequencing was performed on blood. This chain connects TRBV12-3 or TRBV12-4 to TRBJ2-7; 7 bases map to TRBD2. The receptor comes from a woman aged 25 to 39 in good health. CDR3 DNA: TGTGCCAGCAGTGATCCTAGCGGATTTCTCTACGAGCAGTACTTC. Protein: CASSDPSGFLYEQYF.